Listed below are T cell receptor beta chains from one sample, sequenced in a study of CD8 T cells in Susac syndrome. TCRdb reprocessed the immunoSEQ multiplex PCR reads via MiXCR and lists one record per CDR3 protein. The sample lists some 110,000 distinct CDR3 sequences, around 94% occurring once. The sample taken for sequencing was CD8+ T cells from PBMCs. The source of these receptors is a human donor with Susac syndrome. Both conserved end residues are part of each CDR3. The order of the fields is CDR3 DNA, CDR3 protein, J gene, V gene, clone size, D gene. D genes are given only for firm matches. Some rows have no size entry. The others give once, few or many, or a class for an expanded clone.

TGTGCCAGCAGCTTGGAGGTGGTCAGGGAGACCCAGTACTTC | CASSLEVVRETQYF | TRBJ2-5 | TRBV5-4 | NA | NA
TGTGCCAGCAGTGAAGCGCTCGGCCCCCTGGGCGAGCAGTACTTC | CASSEALGPLGEQYF | TRBJ2-7 | TRBV2 | NA | NA
TGTGCCAGCCAGGACAGGAACTATGGCTACACCTTC | CASQDRNYGYTF | TRBJ1-2 | TRBV9 | NA | TRBD1
TGCAGTGCTAGGTTGGTGTACGAGCAGTACTTC | CSARLVYEQYF | TRBJ2-7 | TRBV20-1 | NA | NA
TGCAGCGTCCTCCTCTGGGGGACTAGCTTCTTC | CSVLLWGTSFF | TRBJ2-1 | TRBV29-1 | NA | TRBD2
TGTGCCAGCAGTCCCCCAGGGTTCGGTCAGCCCCAGCATTTT | CASSPPGFGQPQHF | TRBJ1-5 | TRBV7-9 | NA | NA
TGTGCCAGCAGCTTGGGGTACTCCTACAATGAGCAGTTCTTC | CASSLGYSYNEQFF | TRBJ2-1 | TRBV5-4 | NA | NA
TGTGCCAGCAGCCCCCGACAGGGGGCAAGCTATGGCTACACCTTC | CASSPRQGASYGYTF | TRBJ1-2 | TRBV5-6 | NA | TRBD1
TGTGCCAGCAGCCAGACCGAGGGGGCTGAAGCTTTCTTT | CASSQTEGAEAFF | TRBJ1-1 | TRBV14 | NA | NA
TGTGCCAGCAGCTTCACGGACGCGGGCAGGGAAGAGACCCAGTACTTC | CASSFTDAGREETQYF | TRBJ2-5 | TRBV11-1 | NA | NA
TGTGCCAGCAGTTTAGGAGTCACTTACGAGCAGTACTTC | CASSLGVTYEQYF | TRBJ2-7 | TRBV12-3/TRBV12-4 | NA | NA
TGCGCCAGCAGCCAAACGCCAAGCTCCTACAATGAGCAGTTCTTC | CASSQTPSSYNEQFF | TRBJ2-1 | TRBV4-1 | once | NA
TGTGCCAGCAGTGACAAGGGCTACACCTTC | CASSDKGYTF | TRBJ1-2 | TRBV25-1 | NA | NA
TGTGCCAGCAGCCTTACGAGGGGGGAGGCAGATACGCAGTATTTT | CASSLTRGEADTQYF | TRBJ2-3 | TRBV5-4 | NA | NA
TGCAGCGTAGAGACTGACATTCCCTACGAGCAGTACTTC | CSVETDIPYEQYF | TRBJ2-7 | TRBV29-1 | NA | NA
TGTGCCAGCAGCGTAGACGATAGCAATCAGCCCCAGCATTTT | CASSVDDSNQPQHF | TRBJ1-5 | TRBV9 | NA | NA
TGTGCCAGCAGCGTAGCCGGGTTTGGGGCCAACGTCCTGACTTTC | CASSVAGFGANVLTF | TRBJ2-6 | TRBV9 | NA | NA
TGCAGTGCTAGAGATCGACAGGCGGGAAACACTGAAGCTTTCTTT | CSARDRQAGNTEAFF | TRBJ1-1 | TRBV20-1 | NA | NA
TGTGCCAGCAGCTTAGCTACGACAGCCCAAGCTTTCTTT | CASSLATTAQAFF | TRBJ1-1 | TRBV11-2 | NA | NA
TGTGCCAGCAGCGAAAGTGGCTCTGCATATGGCTACACCTTC | CASSESGSAYGYTF | TRBJ1-2 | TRBV7-6 | NA | NA
TGTGCCAGCAGTCGTACGGGATCTTGGTATGGCTACACCTTC | CASSRTGSWYGYTF | TRBJ1-2 | TRBV12-3/TRBV12-4 | NA | NA
TGTGCCAGCAGCGCTGCTTTGTCAGGGGAAACCACAGATACGCAGTATTTT | CASSAALSGETTDTQYF | TRBJ2-3 | TRBV9 | NA | NA
TGCAGCGCCCCAGGGCCCAACACCGGGGAGCTGTTTTTT | CSAPGPNTGELFF | TRBJ2-2 | TRBV29-1 | NA | NA
TGCAGTGCTAGCCGAGGGGGGGGAAACACCATATATTTT | CSASRGGGNTIYF | TRBJ1-3 | TRBV20-1 | once | NA
TGCGCCAGCAGCCAAGAGCCCGGACTAGCGGGGCCAGATACGCAGTATTTT | CASSQEPGLAGPDTQYF | TRBJ2-3 | TRBV4-3 | NA | TRBD2
TGCAGTGCCCGTTGGGACAGGGGGCGCAGTCCCTATGGCTACACCTTC | CSARWDRGRSPYGYTF | TRBJ1-2 | TRBV20-1 | NA | TRBD1
TGTGCCAGCAGCTACACAGGTTCTGGGGCCAACGTCCTGACTTTC | CASSYTGSGANVLTF | TRBJ2-6 | TRBV5-4 | NA | NA
TGTGCCAGCAGCGAGGGGGGCTTTGCCGGGGAGCTGTTTTTT | CASSEGGFAGELFF | TRBJ2-2 | TRBV9 | NA | NA
TGTGCCAGCAGCTCCGGGACTAGTGGGCAAGAGACCCAGTACTTC | CASSSGTSGQETQYF | TRBJ2-5 | TRBV5-4 | NA | TRBD2
TGCAGTGTACCCTCCCGAGTAGAATCCTACGAGCAGTACTTC | CSVPSRVESYEQYF | TRBJ2-7 | TRBV20-1 | once | NA
TGTGCCAGCAAGGCGGGGACGACCCAGTACTTC | CASKAGTTQYF | TRBJ2-5 | TRBV6-5 | NA | NA
TGCAGTGCTAGGGGCCCCGGGCCCTGGCAGTTCTTC | CSARGPGPWQFF | TRBJ2-1 | TRBV20-1 | NA | NA
TGCGCCAGCAGCCTTCGGGGGACCAACACTGAAGCTTTCTTT | CASSLRGTNTEAFF | TRBJ1-1 | TRBV4-1 | NA | NA
TGTGCCAGTTCCCCTTCGACATCCTACAATGAGCAGTTCTTC | CASSPSTSYNEQFF | TRBJ2-1 | TRBV2 | NA | NA
TGTGCCAGCAGCACGGCCGGGACAGGTCCCTACGAGCAGTACTTC | CASSTAGTGPYEQYF | TRBJ2-7 | TRBV11-2 | NA | TRBD1
TGTGCCAGCAGCCCGACCACGGATCGAGAGACCCAGTACTTC | CASSPTTDRETQYF | TRBJ2-5 | TRBV7-2 | NA | NA
TGCGCCAGCAGCCAAGTGGATCTAGGCGGGTACAATGAGCAGTTCTTC | CASSQVDLGGYNEQFF | TRBJ2-1 | TRBV4-3 | once | NA
TGTGCCAGCAGTTTTTCCAGGGGGGGTGTCTATGGCTACACCTTC | CASSFSRGGVYGYTF | TRBJ1-2 | TRBV27 | once | TRBD1
TGTGCCAGCAGCGTAGCGGGTAGCCCAGATTACGAGCAGTACTTC | CASSVAGSPDYEQYF | TRBJ2-7 | TRBV9 | NA | NA
TGCAGCGTCCGGCCCGACGTGGGAGAAAAACTGTTTTTT | CSVRPDVGEKLFF | TRBJ1-4 | TRBV29-1 | NA | NA
TGTGCCAGTAGTTTGGGCGGGGGTCAGCCCCAGCATTTT | CASSLGGGQPQHF | TRBJ1-5 | TRBV5-6 | few | NA
TGTGCCAGCAGTTTTTTTTACCAGGACCAGGAGACCCAGTACTTC | CASSFFYQDQETQYF | TRBJ2-5 | TRBV28 | NA | NA
TGTGCCAGCAGCCAAGAAACAGCCACAGATACGCAGTATTTT | CASSQETATDTQYF | TRBJ2-3 | TRBV3-1 | NA | NA
TGTGCCACCAGCAGCGATGAGGAGAACACTGAAGCTTTCTTT | CATSSDEENTEAFF | TRBJ1-1 | TRBV15 | NA | NA
TGTGCCAGCACTCGGGACCGCACTAGCACAGATACGCAGTATTTT | CASTRDRTSTDTQYF | TRBJ2-3 | TRBV6-5 | NA | NA
TGTGCCAGCAGCCAAGTTTCCCTCTCCTCTGGGGCCAACGTCCTGACTTTC | CASSQVSLSSGANVLTF | TRBJ2-6 | TRBV3-1 | NA | NA
TGTGCCAGCAGCACTAGATGGGACCACCAAGAGACCCAGTACTTC | CASSTRWDHQETQYF | TRBJ2-5 | TRBV9 | NA | NA
TGCGCCAGCAGCTTATATAGCCCCTCCTACGAGCAGTACTTC | CASSLYSPSYEQYF | TRBJ2-7 | TRBV5-1 | NA | NA
TGTGCCAGCAGCTTAGGGTGGGGTTCAAAGAATGAAGCTTTCTTT | CASSLGWGSKNEAFF | TRBJ1-1 | TRBV7-6 | NA | NA